These 4 T cell receptor beta chains share one sample of origin, sequenced in a study of cytomegalovirus exposure and HLA in healthy donors. 13 Jbeta primers and 60 Vbeta primers were used for the PCR. TCRdb's table, derived via immunoSEQ multiplex PCR, lists solely in-frame clones and lacks some. The table lists some 150,000 clones, roughly 79% of them singletons. The sequenced sample was PBMCs. These receptors came from a male donor in good health and CMV-seronegative.

This clone was seen more than once but under ten times. The chain has TRBV18 and TRBJ1-2; no clear D. The CDR3 covers 15 residues. V was cut by 0 bases and J by 4 bases, with 12 bases left in between. CDR1 and CDR2 (germline): KGHSH, LQKENI. Written as DNA, the CDR3 is TGTGCCAGCTCACCACCGGAGAGATCAGCCTATGGCTACACCTTC. Protein: CASSPPERSAYGYTF.

This clone was picked up one time. At one of its ends the junction is not consistent with the germline gene, which may arise from a read error. The chain employs TRBV9 and TRBJ1-1; D is possibly TRBD1 (5 bases). The germline CDR1 and CDR2 sequences are SGDLS and YYNGEE. The CDR3 is 12 amino acids. CDR3 sequence: CASTGLNTEASF. The CDR3 DNA sequence: TGTGCCAGCACGGGACTGAACACTGAAGCTTCCTTT.

The gene calls are TRBV5-8 and TRBJ2-2, with D perhaps matching TRBD1 (6 bases). Germline assignment: CDR1 SGHTS and CDR2 YDEGEE. This CDR3 is 16 amino acids long. The ends were cut back, 4 bases at V and 7 bases at J, with 20 bases in the middle. This chain's CDR3 is CASSPGNRDLVGELFF. In DNA, the CDR3 is TGTGCCAGCAGCCCGGGAAACAGGGATCTAGTCGGGGAGCTGTTTTTT.

This clone was seen once. This chain connects TRBV6-6 to TRBJ2-5; the match to TRBD1 covers 7 bases. The J call may not be correct, given that the DNA end is closer to TRBJ2-7. There are 15 residues in the CDR3. CDR1 and CDR2 (germline): MNHNY, SVGAGI (reference sequence). The CDR3 reads CASSYPGTASYEQYF. The CDR3 DNA reads TGTGCCAGCAGTTACCCAGGGACAGCGTCCTACGAGCAGTACTTC.